This T cell receptor (beta chain) stems from a study of T-cell memory formation after mild COVID-19. Study-level points and caveats: Day 15 to 85 contracting clones showed balanced CD4/CD8; day 15 to 37 expanders favored CD4+.

TCRdb re-called the 5' RACE reads with MiXCR, one entry per CDR3 protein. The sample records 90,000 to 120,000 distinct CDR3 sequences, about an eighth being singletons. Germline CDR1 MNHEY, CDR2 SVGEGT. The V gene end was trimmed by 5 bases and the J gene end by 0 bases; junction bases not matched to a gene: 11. This CDR3 is built from 17 residues. This clonotype has ten or more counts. The antigen is not known. This chain joins TRBV6-2 or TRBV6-3 and TRBJ2-7, with 9 bases that match TRBD1. The source material was PBMCs or a T cell subset sorted from them (not recorded which). This clonotype was obtained from a young man who had mild COVID-19 (a few samples of this study predate the infection). Cell type and time point are not known. CDR3 sequence reads: CASSLPGQGFSSYEQYF. CDR3 nucleotides: TGTGCCAGCAGTCTACCGGGACAGGGATTCAGCTCCTACGAGCAGTACTTC.